The clone carrying this T cell receptor (beta chain) was recorded only once. Using immunoSEQ multiplex PCR, the repertoire was profiled, and TCRdb retains in-frame clones only, with some absent. The table includes hundreds of thousands of clones, around nine tenths detected once. This CDR3 contains 13 residues. CDR1 is MNHNY, CDR2 SVGAGI, per germline (reference sequence). The V end lost 7 bases, the J end lost 4 bases, and 14 bases lay between the germline ends. The record originates from a study of blood T cell repertoires in COVID-19. Sequenced input: peripheral blood. This receptor was obtained from a woman aged 55-69 years with COVID-19, enrolled during active disease. The J gene is TRBJ2-7, the V gene TRBV6-6, with D possibly being TRBD1 (6 bases). The DNA of the CDR3 is TGTGCCAGCACACAGGGCGCCAGATACGAGCAGTACTTC. This sequence encodes CASTQGARYEQYF.